Described below is a single T cell receptor (beta chain) sequence and its context. Its matching antigen is unknown. This sample is part of a study of cytomegalovirus exposure and HLA in healthy donors. V was shortened by 7 bases and J by 2 bases, with 15 bases between the two germline ends. This CDR3 has 15 amino acids. The V gene's germline CDR1 is MDHEN and CDR2 SYDVKM. Amplification used 60 Vbeta primers and 13 Jbeta primers. Produced via immunoSEQ multiplex PCR; TCRdb's table is partial and in-frame only. The listing records about 200,000 clones. Study-level points and caveats: For most TCR beta V segments, an earlier analysis put the productive rate at about 90% or about 30% of the time. When the data were analyzed later, several of the most significant clusters appeared to be linked to common viral pathogens.

The receptor was isolated from a girl aged 2-10 years in good health and CMV-seropositive. Sequencing input: PBMCs. V is TRBV28 and J is TRBJ1-3; D is unclear. This CDR3 is CASTIGELTGNTIYF. The CDR3 nucleotides read TGTGCCAGCACCATCGGGGAACTTACTGGAAACACCATATATTTT.